This record covers a single TCR beta chain. Its target is unknown. These data come from a study of T cells after yellow fever vaccination. Study at large: Preparing low-cell-number fractions relied on SMART-Seq v4 Ultra Low Input. Broader study findings: Abundant bulk-population clonotypes could contaminate the FACS-sorted repertoires.

The CDR3 has 20 amino acids. Losses at the gene ends were 5 bases for V and 4 bases for J; bases not matched to a gene: 17. TCRdb re-analysed the 5' RACE reads in MiXCR, keeping a single row per CDR3 protein. Of around 500,000 distinct CDR3 sequences in the sample, 20% to 25% were seen once. The rearrangement links TRBV12-3 or TRBV12-4 to TRBJ2-6; TRBD2 matches 10 bases. This specimen was PBMCs, taken approximately 22 days after the first yellow fever vaccination. The receptor was isolated from a man aged 18 to 30 who received the YFV17D yellow fever vaccine. The CDR3 loop reads CASSHVAGGFIAAGANVLTF. The CDR3 DNA sequence: TGTGCCAGCAGTCACGTAGCGGGGGGCTTTATCGCGGCAGGGGCCAACGTCCTGACTTTC.